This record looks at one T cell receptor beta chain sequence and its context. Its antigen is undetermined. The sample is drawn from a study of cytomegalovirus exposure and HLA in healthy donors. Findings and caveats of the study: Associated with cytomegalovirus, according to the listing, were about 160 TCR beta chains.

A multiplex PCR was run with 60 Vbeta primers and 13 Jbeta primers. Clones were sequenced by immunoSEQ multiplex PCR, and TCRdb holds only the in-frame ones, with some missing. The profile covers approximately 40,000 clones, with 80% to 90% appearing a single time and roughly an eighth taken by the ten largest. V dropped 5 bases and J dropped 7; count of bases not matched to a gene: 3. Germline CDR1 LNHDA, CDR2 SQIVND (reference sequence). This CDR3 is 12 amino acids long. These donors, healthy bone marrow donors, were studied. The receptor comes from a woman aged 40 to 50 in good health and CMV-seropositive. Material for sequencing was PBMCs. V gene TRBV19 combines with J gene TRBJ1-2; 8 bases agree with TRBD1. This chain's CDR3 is CASSRQGSGYTF. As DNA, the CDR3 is TGTGCCAGTAGTCGACAGGGGAGTGGCTACACCTTC.